Listed here are 28 T cell receptor beta chains from one sample, sequenced in a study of cytomegalovirus exposure and HLA in healthy donors. Primers: 60 Vbeta forward and 13 Jbeta reverse. Produced via immunoSEQ multiplex PCR; TCRdb's table is partial and in-frame only. There are 170,000 or so clones in the sample; approximately 86% occur only once, and approximately 2% lies in the top ten. Sequenced material: PBMCs. These receptors all come from a woman younger than 30 in good health and CMV-seronegative.

The chain combines TRBV5-1 with TRBJ1-1, with no clear D. Per the germline V gene, CDR1 is SGHRS and CDR2 is YFSETQ. The CDR3 consists of 15 residues. The ends were cut back, 2 bases at V and 4 bases at J, with 15 bases in the middle. The CDR3 bases are TGCGCCAGCAGCTTATATGAGGGAATTTCCACTGAAGCTTTCTTT. This codes for CASSLYEGISTEAFF.

V and J are TRBV6-1 and TRBJ1-5; perhaps TRBD1 as D (6 bases). CDR3 length: 15 residues. V lost 5 bases to trimming and J lost 1 base, with 12 bases between them. CDR1 MNHNS and CDR2 SASEGT come from the germline V gene. Here the CDR3 DNA reads TGTGCCAGCAGTCAGTTCCAGGGGAGCAATCAGCCCCAGCATTTT. Protein: CASSQFQGSNQPQHF.

The table lists this clone with a few counts. The V and J genes are TRBV6-4 and TRBJ2-1; TRBD2 matches 16 bases. The CDR3 extends over 15 amino acids. V lost 2 bases, J lost 9 bases, and 1 base stayed unmatched. The germline V gene has CDR1 MRHNA and CDR2 SNTAGT. The CDR3 DNA is TGTGCCAGCAGTGACGGGACTAGCGGGGGGGCTGAGCAGTTCTTC. Translated: CASSDGTSGGAEQFF.

The genes are TRBV6-1 and TRBJ1-6; D is uncertain. In germline, CDR1 is MNHNS, CDR2 SASEGT. With 6 bases removed from V and 5 bases from J, the gap between germline ends came to 11 bases. The CDR3 spans 14 residues. CDR3 sequence (DNA): TGTGCCAGCAGACGGTTACTGAATAATTCACCCCTCCACTTT. Its translation is CASRRLLNNSPLHF.

The rearrangement links TRBV30 to TRBJ2-3; TRBD2 is a possible D gene (5 bases). CDR3 length: 14 amino acids. Trimming removed 5 bases at V and 0 bases at J, with 12 bases between. CDR1 and CDR2 (germline): GTSNPN, SVGIG (reference sequence). CDR3 nucleotides: TGTGCCTGGGACCCCGGGATTAGCACAGATACGCAGTATTTT. Residues: CAWDPGISTDTQYF.

The genes are TRBV28 and TRBJ2-1; 12 bases match TRBD2. Germline trimming cut 4 bases from V and 0 bases from J; bases unmatched to any gene: 10. Germline CDR1 MDHEN, CDR2 SYDVKM. The CDR3 runs to 19 residues. The CDR3 region is CASSSPGLAGRSSYNEQFF. DNA of the CDR3: TGTGCCAGCAGTTCACCGGGACTAGCGGGCCGCAGCTCCTACAATGAGCAGTTCTTC.

The chain uses TRBV28 and TRBJ2-3, with TRBD2 matching over 13 bases. The CDR3 runs 16 residues. After removal of 8 bases from V and 4 bases from J, the junction contained 9 bases not matched to a gene. CDR1 and CDR2 from the germline V gene are MDHEN and SYDVKM. CDR3 loop: CASGGSGLAGADTQYF. In nucleotides, the CDR3 is TGTGCCAGCGGCGGGTCCGGACTAGCGGGAGCAGATACGCAGTATTTT. The variable domain in full, completed from reference TRBV28 and TRBJ2-3, reads DVKVTQSSRYLVKRTGEKVFLECVQDMDHENMFWYRQDPGLGLRLIYFSYDVKMKEKGDIPEGYSVSREKKERFSLILESASTNQTSMYLCASGGSGLAGADTQYFGPGTRLTVL.

The gene calls are TRBV5-1 and TRBJ2-3; D perhaps matches TRBD2 (6 bases). The CDR3 is made up of 13 amino acids. Germline V gives CDR1 SGHRS, CDR2 YFSETQ. Trimming cost V 4 bases and J 6 bases, with 12 bases left between them. The CDR3 nucleotides are TGCGCCAGCAGCCGGATGGAGGGGGATACGCAGTATTTT. Translation gives CASSRMEGDTQYF.

By frequency in the sample, this clone is medium-sized (0.01 to 0.1%). The J gene is TRBJ1-5, the V gene TRBV6-1, with D uncertain. The germline V gene encodes CDR1 MNHNS and CDR2 SASEGT. Trimming took 0 bases from V and 2 from J, leaving 11 bases between them. CDR3 length: 16 amino acids. CDR3 DNA: TGTGCCAGCAGTGAAGCTTCCGGTGGAGGCAATCAGCCCCAGCATTTT. Residues: CASSEASGGGNQPQHF.

This clone was seen only a few times. In DNA, the CDR3 is TGTGCCAGCAGCCACGGGACAGGGACATCACCCCTCCACTTT. Its protein is CASSHGTGTSPLHF. This rearrangement joins TRBV13 to TRBJ1-6; 9 positions match TRBD1. Trimming removed 5 bases from V and 10 bases from J; junction bases left unmatched: 6. In germline, CDR1 is PRHDT, CDR2 FYEKMQ (reference sequence). The CDR3 spans 14 residues.

The chain combines TRBV5-4 with TRBJ2-2; 8 bases agree with TRBD1. The CDR3 runs 18 residues. The germline V gene has CDR1 SGHNT and CDR2 YYREEE (reference sequence). Losses at the gene ends were 4 bases for V and 0 bases for J; bases not matched to a gene: 11. The CDR3 loop is CASSQTDRVGTNTGELFF. DNA of the CDR3: TGTGCCAGCAGCCAAACGGACAGGGTGGGAACGAACACCGGGGAGCTGTTTTTT.

In nucleotides, the CDR3 is TGTGCCAGCAGCGAGTATAGCGGATTAACGCAGTATTTT. Amino acid sequence: CASSEYSGLTQYF. The J gene is TRBJ2-3, the V gene TRBV9; weak D call: TRBD2 (6 bases). The V gene lost 3 bases and the J gene lost 9 bases, with 14 bases spanning the gap. CDR1 and CDR2 (germline): SGDLS, YYNGEE. The CDR3 covers 13 residues.

This clone was observed a handful of times. One end of the junction fails to match germline, which may point to a read error. The rearrangement links TRBV6-1 to TRBJ2-3, with TRBD2 identical over 10 bases. Germline CDR1 and CDR2: MNHNS and SASEGT. This CDR3 contains 16 residues. CDR3 nucleotide sequence: TGTGCCAGCAGTGAAGTGTCACTAGCGGGAATGAATACGCAGAATTTT. As protein: CASSEVSLAGMNTQNF.

The V gene is TRBV28, the J gene TRBJ1-5; the match to TRBD1 covers 7 bases. The V and J ends lost 6 bases and 4 bases, in that order; junction bases with no gene match: 12. There are 16 residues in the CDR3. CDR1 and CDR2 (germline): MDHEN, SYDVKM. This CDR3 is CASSPRQGFGNQPQHF. CDR3 nucleotides: TGTGCCAGCAGCCCCCGACAGGGATTTGGGAATCAGCCCCAGCATTTT.

V and J are TRBV28 and TRBJ1-5; the D gene is possibly TRBD1 (5 bases). The germline V and J ends were trimmed by 6 bases and 3 bases, with 12 bases remaining between them. From germline, CDR1 is MDHEN and CDR2 SYDVKM. This CDR3 contains 14 residues. CDR3 amino acids: CASRGRQINQPQHF. As DNA, the CDR3 is TGTGCCAGCAGGGGTCGACAGATCAATCAGCCCCAGCATTTT.

This sequence joins TRBV5-1 and TRBJ2-5; 8 nucleotides line up with TRBD1. The V segment lost 7 bases and the J segment 5 bases; nucleotides outside the gene matches: 13. This CDR3 has 15 amino acids. The germline V gene has CDR1 SGHRS and CDR2 YFSETQ. For the CDR3, the DNA is TGCGCCAGCTCGTACAGGGGGAGGTCGGACGAGACCCAGTACTTC. It yields the protein CASSYRGRSDETQYF.

The chain joins TRBV5-1 to TRBJ2-7; maybe TRBD2 (6 bases). The germline V and J ends were trimmed by 0 bases and 3 bases, with 16 bases remaining between them. The CDR3 contains 16 residues. Germline CDR1 and CDR2: SGHRS and YFSETQ. CDR3 protein: CASSLVGGVGDYEQYF. DNA of the CDR3: TGCGCCAGCAGCTTGGTGGGCGGGGTTGGCGACTACGAGCAGTACTTC.

The V gene is TRBV29-1, the J gene TRBJ2-2; 7 bases agree with TRBD1. V shed 5 bases, J shed 4 bases, and the junction held 10 bases outside the gene matches. In germline, CDR1 is SQVTM, CDR2 ANQGSEA. CDR3 length: 15 amino acids. The CDR3 DNA reads TGCAGCGTTCCACGACAGGGTGGGGCCACCGGGGAGCTGTTTTTT. Residues: CSVPRQGGATGELFF.

V gene TRBV7-7 combines with J gene TRBJ1-1; unclear D gene. The germline V gene encodes CDR1 SSHAT and CDR2 FNYEAQ (reference sequence). The CDR3 runs to 15 residues. The V end was cut by 3 bases, the J end by 0 bases, with 11 bases between. The CDR3 nucleotides are TGTGCCAGCAGCTTTCCCAGCGGACTGAACACTGAAGCTTTCTTT. Translated, it gives CASSFPSGLNTEAFF. Based on the CDR3 plus reference TRBV7-7 and TRBJ1-1, the full variable domain is GAGVSQSPRYKVTKRGQDVTLRCDPISSHATLYWYQQALGQGPEFLTYFNYEAQPDKSGLPSDRFSAERPEGSISTLTIQRTEQRDSAMYRCASSFPSGLNTEAFFGQGTRLTVV.

CDR3 sequence: CASSLWGGVSNQPQHF. The CDR3 nucleotides read TGTGCCAGCAGTTTATGGGGAGGGGTTAGCAATCAGCCCCAGCATTTT. The chain is built from TRBV28 and TRBJ1-5, with TRBD1 as a possible D gene (5 bases). Germline V lookup: CDR1 MDHEN, CDR2 SYDVKM. This CDR3 has 16 amino acids. Trimming shortened V by 0 bases and J by 0 bases, and 9 bases separated the two germline ends. Together with reference TRBV28 and TRBJ1-5, the CDR3 gives the full variable domain: DVKVTQSSRYLVKRTGEKVFLECVQDMDHENMFWYRQDPGLGLRLIYFSYDVKMKEKGDIPEGYSVSREKKERFSLILESASTNQTSMYLCASSLWGGVSNQPQHFGDGTRLSIL.

This clone was seen a handful of times. The gene calls are TRBV5-4 and TRBJ2-3; a weak D match, TRBD2 (6 bases). From germline, CDR1 is SGHNT and CDR2 YYREEE (reference sequence). The V and J ends lost 2 bases and 6 bases respectively, with 7 bases between them. The CDR3 is 12 amino acids. This CDR3 is CASSFGGDTQYF. The DNA of the CDR3 is TGTGCCAGCAGCTTTGGGGGGGATACGCAGTATTTT. Drawing the rest from reference TRBV5-4 and TRBJ2-3, the complete variable domain is ETGVTQSPTHLIKTRGQQVTLRCSSQSGHNTVSWYQQALGQGPQFIFQYYREEENGRGNFPPRFSGLQFPNYSSELNVNALELDDSALYLCASSFGGDTQYFGPGTRLTVL.

This rearrangement joins TRBV5-1 to TRBJ2-1; 11 bases agree with TRBD2. Germline loops: CDR1 SGHRS, CDR2 YFSETQ. The V gene end was trimmed by 0 bases and the J gene end by 8 bases; junction bases not matched to a gene: 4. The CDR3 totals 15 residues. The CDR3: CASSLGTSGGYEQFF. In DNA, the CDR3 is TGCGCCAGCAGCTTGGGAACTAGCGGGGGCTATGAGCAGTTCTTC. Complete variable domain (other parts from reference TRBV5-1 and TRBJ2-1): KAGVTQTPRYLIKTRGQQVTLSCSPISGHRSVSWYQQTPGQGLQFLFEYFSETQRNKGNFPGRFSGRQFSNSRSEMNVSTLELGDSALYLCASSLGTSGGYEQFFGPGTRLTVL.

The chain recombines TRBV15 with TRBJ1-1, with 7 bases lining up with TRBD1. The CDR3 sequence is 13 residues long. In germline, CDR1 is LNHNV, CDR2 YYDKDF (reference sequence). V shed 8 bases and J 1 base; nucleotides not matched to a gene: 4. This chain's CDR3 is CATAGQPNTEAFF. The CDR3 DNA sequence: TGTGCCACCGCGGGACAGCCGAACACTGAAGCTTTCTTT.

The chain links TRBV19 to TRBJ1-2; 9 bases map to TRBD1. Germline V gene sequence: CDR1 LNHDA, CDR2 SQIVND (reference sequence). V was clipped by 7 bases and J by 4 bases; unmatched bases: 7. The CDR3 runs to 14 residues. CDR3 nucleotide sequence: TGTGCCAGTACCGAGGGACAGGGCGGCTATGGCTACACCTTC. It is translated as CASTEGQGGYGYTF.

The sample holds a few counts of this clone. The V and J genes are TRBV4-2 and TRBJ2-7; TRBD2 might be the D (6 bases). With 1 base removed from V and 7 bases from J, the gap between germline ends came to 11 bases. The CDR3 totals 13 residues. Germline V gene sequence: CDR1 LGHNA, CDR2 YNFKEQ. The CDR3 region has the DNA TGTGCCAGCAGCCAAGGCGGGACCCCGGAGCAGTACTTC. Amino acid sequence: CASSQGGTPEQYF.

The rearrangement uses TRBV11-2 and TRBJ1-5; no reliable D call. The V gene's germline CDR1 is SGHAT and CDR2 FQNNGV. The CDR3 extends over 13 amino acids. V was clipped by 3 bases and J by 6 bases, with 9 bases between them. CDR3 region: CASSFGVGQPQHF. In DNA form, the CDR3 reads TGTGCCAGCAGCTTCGGGGTAGGTCAGCCCCAGCATTTT.

This chain links TRBV10-3 with TRBJ2-7; D remains unclear. CDR3 length equals 11 residues. Trimming shortened V by 3 bases and J by 12 bases, and 12 bases separated the two germline ends. The germline V gene has CDR1 ENHRY and CDR2 SYGVKD. CDR3 loop: CAISDIDEAYF. CDR3 nucleotides: TGTGCCATCAGTGATATAGATGAGGCGTACTTC.

The V gene is TRBV7-9, the J gene TRBJ2-3; 10 bases match TRBD2. V lost 11 bases and J lost 10; bases outside the gene matches: 18. Germline V gives CDR1 SEHNR, CDR2 FQNEAQ (reference sequence). This CDR3 region has 15 residues. The CDR3 loop reads CAVHSNERGGRAQYF. CDR3 nucleotide sequence: TGTGCCGTCCATAGTAATGAGCGGGGGGGCCGGGCGCAGTATTTT. The full variable domain, rest sourced from reference TRBV7-9 and TRBJ2-3, is DTGVSQNPRHKITKRGQNVTFRCDPISEHNRLYWYRQTLGQGPEFLTYFQNEAQLEKSRLLSDRFSAERPKGSFSTLEIQRTEQGDSAMYLCAVHSNERGGRAQYFGPGTRLTVL.